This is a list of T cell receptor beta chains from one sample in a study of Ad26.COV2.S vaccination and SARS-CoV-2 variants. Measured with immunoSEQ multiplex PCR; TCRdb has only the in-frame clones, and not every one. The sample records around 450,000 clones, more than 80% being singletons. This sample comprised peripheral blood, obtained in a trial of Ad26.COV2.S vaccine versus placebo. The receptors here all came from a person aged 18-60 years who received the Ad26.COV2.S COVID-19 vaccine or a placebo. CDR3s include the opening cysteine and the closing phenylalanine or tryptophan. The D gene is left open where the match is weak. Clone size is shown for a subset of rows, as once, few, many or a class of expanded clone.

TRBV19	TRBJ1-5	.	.	CASTDGNQPQHF	TGTGCCAGTACGGACGGGAATCAGCCCCAGCATTTT
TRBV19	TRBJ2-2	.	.	CASSTTFPGTTNTGELFF	TGTGCCAGTAGTACGACCTTCCCCGGGACCACGAACACCGGGGAGCTGTTTTTT
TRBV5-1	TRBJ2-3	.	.	CASSLVPQRTTDTQYF	TGCGCCAGCAGCTTGGTGCCGCAGAGGACCACAGATACGCAGTATTTT
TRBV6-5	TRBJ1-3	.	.	CASSLGISGNTIYF	TGTGCCAGCAGCCTGGGAATCTCTGGAAACACCATATATTTT
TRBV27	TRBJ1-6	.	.	CASSPSTSGAAYNSPLHF	TGTGCCAGCAGTCCCTCAACTTCAGGGGCAGCCTATAATTCACCCCTCCACTTT
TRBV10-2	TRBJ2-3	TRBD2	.	CASSGGLAVISTDTQYF	TGCGCCAGCAGTGGGGGACTAGCGGTTATTAGCACAGATACGCAGTATTTT
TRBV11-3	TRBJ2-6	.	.	CASGFSGANVLTF	TGTGCCAGCGGTTTCTCTGGGGCCAACGTCCTGACTTTC
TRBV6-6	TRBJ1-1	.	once	CASSYTLSTDTEAFF	TGTGCCAGCAGTTACACCCTTTCGACAGACACTGAAGCTTTCTTT
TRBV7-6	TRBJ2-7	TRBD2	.	CASTPLAGTGRVYEQYF	TGTGCCAGCACACCCTTGGCCGGGACGGGGAGGGTCTACGAGCAGTACTTC
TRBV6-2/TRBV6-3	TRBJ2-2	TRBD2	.	CASSYGVAGFPGELFF	TGTGCCAGCAGTTACGGGGTAGCGGGATTTCCCGGGGAGCTGTTTTTT
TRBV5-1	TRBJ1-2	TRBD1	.	CASSQGTGGGYGYTF	TGCGCCAGCAGCCAAGGGACAGGGGGCGGCTATGGCTACACCTTC
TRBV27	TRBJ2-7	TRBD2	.	CASSSGLAGAYEQYF	TGTGCCAGCAGTTCCGGACTAGCGGGGGCCTACGAGCAGTACTTC
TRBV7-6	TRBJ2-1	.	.	CASSGGRLGLHEQFF	TGTGCCAGCAGCGGAGGGAGGCTCGGGTTGCATGAGCAGTTCTTC
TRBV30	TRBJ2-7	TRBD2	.	CAWRAGLGPSYEQYF	TGTGCCTGGAGGGCGGGACTAGGGCCTTCCTACGAGCAGTACTTC
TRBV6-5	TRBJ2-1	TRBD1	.	CASSYGQGAFNEQFF	TGTGCCAGCAGTTATGGACAGGGGGCTTTCAATGAGCAGTTCTTC
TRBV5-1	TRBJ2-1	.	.	CASTLDRHEQFF	TGCGCCAGCACCCTGGACCGCCATGAGCAGTTCTTC
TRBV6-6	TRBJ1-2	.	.	CASRRDLNYGYTF	TGTGCCAGCAGGCGGGACCTTAACTATGGCTACACCTTC
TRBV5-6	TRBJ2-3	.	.	CASSFRPLRGTDTQYF	TGTGCCAGCAGCTTTAGGCCCCTTCGCGGCACAGATACGCAGTATTTT
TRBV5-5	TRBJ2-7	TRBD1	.	CASSTGGQSYEQYF	TGTGCCAGCAGCACAGGGGGTCAGTCCTACGAGCAGTACTTC
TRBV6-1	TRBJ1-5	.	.	CASSEFGGPNQPQHF	TGTGCCAGCAGTGAATTTGGCGGCCCCAATCAGCCCCAGCATTTT
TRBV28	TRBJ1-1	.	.	CASSLFRGTTIEAFF	TGTGCCAGCAGTTTATTTAGGGGGACGACGATTGAAGCTTTCTTT
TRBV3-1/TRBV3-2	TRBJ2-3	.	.	CASSNTDTQYF	TGTGCCAGCAGCAACACAGATACGCAGTATTTT
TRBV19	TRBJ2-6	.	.	CASSIQSSGANVLTF	TGTGCCAGTAGTATTCAGAGCTCTGGGGCCAACGTCCTGACTTTC
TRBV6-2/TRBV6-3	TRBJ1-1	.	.	CASSYLANTEAFF	TGTGCCAGCAGTTACTTGGCGAACACTGAAGCTTTCTTT
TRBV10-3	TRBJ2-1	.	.	CATGGTYNEQFF	TGTGCCACAGGAGGCACCTACAATGAGCAGTTCTTC
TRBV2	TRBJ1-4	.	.	CASSRSGGIGEKLFF	TGTGCCAGCAGTCGATCGGGGGGGATTGGGGAAAAACTGTTTTTT
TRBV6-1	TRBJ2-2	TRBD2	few	CASSEFLGTSGSTGELFF	TGTGCCAGCAGTGAATTTTTAGGAACTAGCGGGAGTACCGGGGAGCTGTTTTTT
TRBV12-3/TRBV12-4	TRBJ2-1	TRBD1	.	CASRPTGGNEQFF	TGTGCCAGCAGACCCACAGGGGGCAATGAGCAGTTCTTC
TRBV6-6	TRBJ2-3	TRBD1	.	CASSGDREGLTDTQYF	TGTGCCAGCAGCGGGGACAGGGAGGGCCTCACAGATACGCAGTATTTT
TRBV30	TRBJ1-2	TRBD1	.	CAWNRQGPSGYTF	TGTGCCTGGAATAGACAGGGACCCTCTGGCTACACCTTC
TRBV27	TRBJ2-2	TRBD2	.	CASSPQTSGSTGELFF	TGTGCCAGCAGTCCCCAGACTAGCGGGAGTACCGGGGAGCTGTTTTTT
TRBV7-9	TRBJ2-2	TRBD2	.	CASSLRTSGINGELFF	TGTGCCAGCAGCTTACGGACTAGCGGGATTAACGGGGAGCTGTTTTTT
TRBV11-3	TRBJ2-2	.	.	CASSLVGGGTGELFF	TGTGCCAGCAGCTTAGTGGGAGGGGGCACCGGGGAGCTGTTTTTT
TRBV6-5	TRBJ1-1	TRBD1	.	CASSYSRQGTTEAFF	TGTGCCAGCAGTTACTCGCGACAGGGGACCACTGAAGCTTTCTTT
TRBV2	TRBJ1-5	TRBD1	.	CASSQDRASNQPQHF	TGTGCCAGCAGTCAGGACAGGGCAAGCAATCAGCCCCAGCATTTT
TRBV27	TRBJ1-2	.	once	CASSLPTGSGGYTF	TGTGCCAGCAGTCTACCGACAGGATCGGGTGGCTACACCTTC
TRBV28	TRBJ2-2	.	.	CASSFSSRLAGELFF	TGTGCCAGCAGTTTTTCCTCTCGACTAGCCGGGGAGCTGTTTTTT
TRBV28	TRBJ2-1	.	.	CASSPPGANSEEQFF	TGTGCCAGCAGTCCCCCCGGGGCGAACTCGGAGGAGCAGTTCTTC
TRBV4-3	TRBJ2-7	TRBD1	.	CASSRGQGYEQYF	TGCGCCAGCAGCCGCGGACAGGGGTACGAGCAGTACTTC
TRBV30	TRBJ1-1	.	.	CAWSVGAALTEAFF	TGTGCCTGGAGTGTAGGGGCAGCTTTAACTGAAGCTTTCTTT
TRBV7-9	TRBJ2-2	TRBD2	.	CASSIAGVVGELFF	TGTGCCAGCAGCATAGCGGGAGTGGTCGGGGAGCTGTTTTTT
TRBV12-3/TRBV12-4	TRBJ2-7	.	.	CASRAGQALYF	TGTGCCAGCAGAGCTGGGCAGGCGTTGTACTTC
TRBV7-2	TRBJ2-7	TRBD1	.	CASSLVGQGFSYEQYF	TGTGCCAGCAGCTTAGTGGGACAGGGGTTCTCCTACGAGCAGTACTTC
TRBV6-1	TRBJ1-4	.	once	CASSEGGVHDSNEKLFF	TGTGCCAGCAGTGAAGGGGGGGTACATGACAGTAATGAAAAACTGTTTTTT
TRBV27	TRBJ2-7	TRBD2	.	CASSSLGLAGSYEQYF	TGTGCCAGCAGTTCCCTCGGACTAGCGGGATCCTACGAGCAGTACTTC